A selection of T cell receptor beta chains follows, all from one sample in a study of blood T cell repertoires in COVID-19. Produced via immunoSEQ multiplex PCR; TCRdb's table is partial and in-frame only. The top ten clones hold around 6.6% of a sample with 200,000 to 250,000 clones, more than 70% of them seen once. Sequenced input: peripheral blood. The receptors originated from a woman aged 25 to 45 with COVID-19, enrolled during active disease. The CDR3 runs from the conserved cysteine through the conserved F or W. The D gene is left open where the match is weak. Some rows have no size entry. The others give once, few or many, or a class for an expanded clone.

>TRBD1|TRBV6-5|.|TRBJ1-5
TGTGCCAGCAGTCTGACAGGGGGCGCGTCTCAGCCCCAGCATTTT
CASSLTGGASQPQHF
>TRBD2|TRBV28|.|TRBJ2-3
TGTGCCAGCAGTTTAGGGCCTAGCGGGGTCACAGATACGCAGTATTTT
CASSLGPSGVTDTQYF
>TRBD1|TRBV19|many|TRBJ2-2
TGTGCCAGTAGTACGATACAGGGGGCTTTCGGGGAGCTGTTTTTT
CASSTIQGAFGELFF
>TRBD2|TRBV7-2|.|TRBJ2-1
TGTGCCAGCAGCCTAACTAGCGGACTTAATGAGCAGTTCTTC
CASSLTSGLNEQFF
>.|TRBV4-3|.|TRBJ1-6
TGCGCCAGCAGCCAATCCAGGGATAATTCACCCCTCCACTTT
CASSQSRDNSPLHF
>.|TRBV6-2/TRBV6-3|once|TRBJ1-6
TGTGCCAGCAGTTACTCGCAGGAACTCGGTTCACCCCTCCACTTT
CASSYSQELGSPLHF
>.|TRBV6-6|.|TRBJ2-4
TGTGCCAGCAGTTACTCAGGCCAGCGGCACATTCAGTACTTC
CASSYSGQRHIQYF
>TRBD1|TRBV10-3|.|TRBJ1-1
TGTGCCATCAGTGAGCATCCCCGACAGGGGGCGCCTATCCTCACTGAAGCTTTCTTT
CAISEHPRQGAPILTEAFF
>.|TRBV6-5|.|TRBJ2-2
TGTGCCAGCATGACACGGCTAACCGACACCGGGGAGCTGTTTTTT
CASMTRLTDTGELFF
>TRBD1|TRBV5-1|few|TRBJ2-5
TGCGCCAGCAGCTACGGGACAGACGGCGAGACCCAGTACTTC
CASSYGTDGETQYF
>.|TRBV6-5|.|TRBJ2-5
TGTGCCAGCAGTTACCTCGACACCCAAGAGACCCAGTACTTC
CASSYLDTQETQYF
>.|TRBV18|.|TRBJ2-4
TGTGCCAGCTCACCGGCCGGAGCAGAAAACATTCAGTACTTC
CASSPAGAENIQYF
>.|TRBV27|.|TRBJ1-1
TGTGCCAGCAGTTTAAGCGAGAACACTGAAGCTTTCTTT
CASSLSENTEAFF
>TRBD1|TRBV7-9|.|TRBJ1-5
TGTGCCAGCAGCTCCGGGACAGGGGGCAATCAGCCCCAGCATTTT
CASSSGTGGNQPQHF
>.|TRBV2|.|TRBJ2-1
TGTGCCAGCAGTGCGTCCCTAGACAGGGAGGCTGAGCAGTTCTTC
CASSASLDREAEQFF
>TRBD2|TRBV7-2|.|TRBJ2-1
TGTGCCAGCAGCTTATCCCCCTGGGAGGGGGAGCAGTTCTTC
CASSLSPWEGEQFF
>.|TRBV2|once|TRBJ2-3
TGTGCCAGCCCCAAAGGGGGGGGTACCGCAGATACGCAGTATTTT
CASPKGGGTADTQYF